This TCR beta chain stems from a study of cytomegalovirus exposure and HLA in healthy donors. The CDR3 totals 14 residues. The trim removed 4 bases at V and 1 base at J, leaving 2 bases unmatched. The germline V gene encodes CDR1 SNHLY and CDR2 FYNNEI. General study results and limits: The analysis excluded some indistinguishable V segments, including TRBV6-2 and TRBV6-3. Using a false discovery rate of 0.05, a later analysis showed that about 16,000 TCR beta sequences were associated with HLA alleles. In a later analysis, V- and J-gene trimming of beta chains associated with a DCLRE1C missense variant, replicated independently.

Amplification used 60 Vbeta primers and 13 Jbeta primers. TCRdb keeps only in-frame clones here, not all; method: immunoSEQ multiplex PCR. The sample includes roughly 180,000 clones, 80% to 90% of them seen just once. The count of this clone is one. The antigen remains undetermined. Sequenced input: PBMCs. This chain joins TRBV2 and TRBJ2-5, with 8 nucleotides matching TRBD1. This clonotype originated in a young woman in good health and CMV-seronegative. CDR3 in DNA: TGTGCCAGCAGTGCCAGGGGGCCCCAAGAGACCCAGTACTTC. Translated, it gives CASSARGPQETQYF.